The present T cell receptor beta chain was sequenced within a study of tumor-infiltrating lymphocytes in primary liver carcinoma. Across the study: Those enrolled were patients of both sexes, who were aged 30 to 69 years. Whole-study results and caveats: Only about 8-25% of top clones spanned all five tumor regions.

The template, 450 to 650 ng total RNA, yielded TCR beta cDNA made with a constant-region primer. The TCR beta library was amplified through three nested multiplex PCR rounds in a modified ARM-PCR procedure. TRBV1-TRBV30 forward and Cbeta reverse primers drove the first two approximately 11-cycle rounds. Each CDR3 protein is one row after TCRdb ran MiXCR on the multiplex PCR reads. This table has roughly 120,000 distinct CDR3 sequences, 64% appearing once. Co-extraction of RNA and DNA was performed on about 19-30 mg of unsorted bulk tissue. Remarks on this clonotype: Its antigen is unidentified. At one end, the junction sequence differs from germline, possibly due to a read error.

The CDR3 totals 14 residues. Germline V gives CDR1 SGHAT, CDR2 FQNNGV. This TCR derives from an older woman with primary liver carcinoma and hepatitis B virus infection. Sequences were obtained from liver tumor tissue from sampling region 3. Subset in this sample: tumor region T3, left-lateral pole. The rearrangement uses TRBV11-2 and TRBJ2-2; the D gene could be TRBD1 or TRBD2 (5 bases each). CDR3 protein: CVSSLMGDTGELFF. CDR3 bases: TGTGTCAGCAGCCTTATGGGGGACACCGGGGAGCTGTTTTTT. The full variable domain, its missing parts supplied by reference TRBV11-2 and TRBJ2-2, is EAGVAQSPRYKIIEKRQSVAFWCNPISGHATLYWYQQILGQGPKLLIQFQNNGVVDDSQLPKDRFSAERLKGVDSTLKIQPAKLEDSAVYLCVSSLMGDTGELFFGEGSRLTVL.